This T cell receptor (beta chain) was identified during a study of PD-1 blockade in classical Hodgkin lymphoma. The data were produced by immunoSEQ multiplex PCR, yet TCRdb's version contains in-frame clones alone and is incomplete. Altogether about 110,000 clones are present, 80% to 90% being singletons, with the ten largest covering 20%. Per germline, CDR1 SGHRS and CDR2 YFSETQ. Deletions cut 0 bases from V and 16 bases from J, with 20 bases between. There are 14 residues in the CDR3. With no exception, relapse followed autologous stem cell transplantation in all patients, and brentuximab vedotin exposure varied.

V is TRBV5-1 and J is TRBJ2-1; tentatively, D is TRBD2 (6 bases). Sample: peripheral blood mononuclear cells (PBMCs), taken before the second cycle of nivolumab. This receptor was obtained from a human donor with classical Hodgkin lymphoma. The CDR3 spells CASSLGEPTRSHFF. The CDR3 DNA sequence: TGCGCCAGCAGCTTGGGGGAGCCGACTAGATCTCATTTCTTC. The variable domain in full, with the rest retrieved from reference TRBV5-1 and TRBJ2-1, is KAGVTQTPRYLIKTRGQQVTLSCSPISGHRSVSWYQQTPGQGLQFLFEYFSETQRNKGNFPGRFSGRQFSNSRSEMNVSTLELGDSALYLCASSLGEPTRSHFFGPGTRLTVL.